This T cell receptor beta chain comes out of a study of Ad26.COV2.S vaccination and SARS-CoV-2 variants. Whole-study context: Intramuscular Ad26.COV2.S doses were given once or twice, 56 days apart. Study-level points and caveats: Reported findings describe substantial breadth in spike-specific CD8+ and CD4+ T cell responses following vaccination. Analyses of TCR breadth and depth may have underestimated total T cell responses.

Specified treatment: some 20 received Ad26.COV2.S at low or high dose, single or two shots; five or six received placebo; per-sample allocation not given. Samples came from day 63 after the first vaccine or placebo injection. About this clone: Its target is unknown.

J lost 3 bases, V lost 2 bases, and 6 bases had no gene match. The length of the CDR3 is 15 residues. The germline CDR1 and CDR2 sequences are MRHNA and SNTAGT. This table comes from immunoSEQ multiplex PCR, and its TCRdb copy is limited to in-frame clones, with some not included. The sample lists about 350,000 clones, around 90% occurring once. This chain links TRBV6-4 with TRBJ1-1; 7 nucleotides line up with TRBD1. Sample: peripheral blood, taken in a trial of Ad26.COV2.S vaccine versus placebo. The TCR sequence derives from a person between 18 and 59 years old who received the Ad26.COV2.S COVID-19 vaccine or a placebo. As DNA, the CDR3 is TGTGCCAGCAGTGACCCGACAGGGTTCCACACTGAAGCTTTCTTT. As protein: CASSDPTGFHTEAFF.